This T cell receptor (beta chain) originates from a study of human T cells and chemical hapten exposure. Study as a whole: In the approximately 25-week study, patients were dosed weekly with diphenylcyclopropenone on the scalp throughout. Women made up most patients, who had alopecia areata, totalis or universalis. Study-wide points: Counts of expanded TCRs (at PT1) showed a positive correlation with patch test score.

The V end lost 6 bases, the J end lost 0 bases, and 8 bases lay between the germline ends. The CDR3 has 14 amino acids. Germline V gene lookup returns CDR1 SNHLY and CDR2 FYNNEI. This clonotype was detected ten times or more. What it binds is not known. Single cDNA molecules in the library carried unique molecular identifiers attached during preparation. From the RACE reads, TCRdb called clonotypes with MiXCR, one entry per CDR3 protein. Among 250,000 or so distinct CDR3 sequences listed, around 7.3% were seen once. Time point denoted: pre-sensitization, week 0. Treatment denoted: therapeutic diphenylcyclopropenone sensitization with weekly scalp DPC.

The rearrangement joins TRBV2 to TRBJ1-4; D gene uncertain. Sequencing was performed on whole blood, taken in connection with sensitization to the hapten diphenylcyclopropenone (DPC). This clonotype originated in a man between 18 and 29 years old with alopecia areata. Some clones in this sample may be carry-over from other donors' samples. The CDR3 loop reads CASRSTSTNEKLFF. As DNA, the CDR3 is TGTGCCAGCAGATCGACATCAACTAATGAAAAACTGTTTTTT.